This TCR beta chain was found in a study of shared clonotypes between healthy human individuals. Germline V gene data show CDR1 as MNHNS and CDR2 as SASEGT. The V gene end was trimmed by 0 bases and the J gene end by 2 bases; junction bases not matched to a gene: 4. The CDR3 totals 15 residues. This table comes from immunoSEQ multiplex PCR, and its TCRdb copy is limited to in-frame clones, with some not included. The repertoire consists of around 2,000,000 clones, with approximately 95% occurring once and the leading ten covering 0.9% to 1.3%. Selected positively for CCR7 and CD45RO-negative, naive CD8 cells excluded terminally differentiated effector memory CD45RA+ cells.

The sample was naive CD8+ T cells sorted from blood. This receptor was obtained from a man younger than 35 in good health. The genes are TRBV6-1 and TRBJ2-7; 7 positions match TRBD1. The CDR3 loop reads CASSEAPGQTYEQYF. CDR3 DNA sequence: TGTGCCAGCAGTGAAGCCCCGGGACAGACCTACGAGCAGTACTTC.